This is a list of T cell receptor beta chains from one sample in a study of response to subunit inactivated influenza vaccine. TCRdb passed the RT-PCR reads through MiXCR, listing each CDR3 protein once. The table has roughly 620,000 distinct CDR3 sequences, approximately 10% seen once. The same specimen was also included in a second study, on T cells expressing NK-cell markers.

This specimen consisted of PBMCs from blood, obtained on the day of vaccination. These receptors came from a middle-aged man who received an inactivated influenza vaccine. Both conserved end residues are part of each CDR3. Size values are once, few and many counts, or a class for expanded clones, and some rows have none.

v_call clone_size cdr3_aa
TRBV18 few CASSSGSQYEQYF
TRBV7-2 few CASSSSGVHSQYF
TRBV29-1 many CSVMTGPRLNEQFF
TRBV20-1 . CSAPPRGRNSYEQYF
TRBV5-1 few CASSPDGGWQETQYF
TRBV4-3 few CASSQDWGADGELFF
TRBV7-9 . CASSLGGVGGQPQHF
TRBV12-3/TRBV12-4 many CASSNYEQYF
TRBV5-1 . CASSYGGLTGTSTEAFF
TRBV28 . CASSLLFRDHYSYEQYF
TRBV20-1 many CSARGVTEAFF
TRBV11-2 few CASSLYLGEAYEQYF
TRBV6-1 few CASSIRDNYNEQFF
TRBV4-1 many CASSHALRRKNTGELFF
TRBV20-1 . CSAQRGSETQYF
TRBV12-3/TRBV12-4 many CASRGSVGEQFF
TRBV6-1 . CASSHQGRTGELFF
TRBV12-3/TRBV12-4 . CASSLAGAKGYTF
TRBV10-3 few CAITPVGGDYGYTF
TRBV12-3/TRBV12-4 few CASSPDVRGKFF
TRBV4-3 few CASSLGGSRAGVDTQYF
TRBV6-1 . CASSLSFTGELFF
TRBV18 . CASSPLHPYNEQFF
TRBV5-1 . CASSHSGGGYEQYF
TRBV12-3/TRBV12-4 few CASRTWDGSYEQYF
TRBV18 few CASSPPSDNYGYTF
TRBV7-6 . CASSLPAFGAGGTDTQYF
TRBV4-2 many CASSQTGQGANTSPLHF
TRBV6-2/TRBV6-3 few CASSYRQGRSSSYNEQFF
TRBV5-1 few CASRSGTRGLGYNEQFF
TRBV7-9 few CASSPPGGRVGEQYF
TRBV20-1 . CSARGQGWIKSPLHF
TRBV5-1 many CASSFSGRTADTQYF